The 27 T cell receptor beta chains below were found in one sample sequenced in a study of neurological immune-mediated disorders. TCRdb analysed the 5' RACE reads with MiXCR anew, one entry per CDR3 protein. The table records 53,000 or so distinct CDR3 sequences, roughly 13% of them present only once. The sequenced sample consisted of PBMCs. All receptors derive from a woman aged 60-75 years with HTLV-1-associated myelopathy (HAM/TSP).

This clonotype was recorded at least ten times. The rearrangement links TRBV11-2 to TRBJ1-2; TRBD1 agrees at 7 bases. There are 14 residues in the CDR3. The junction had 6 bases not matched to a gene; V was cut back by 4 bases and J by 4 bases. Germline CDR1 and CDR2: SGHAT and FQNNGV. CDR3 protein: CASSSQGVIYGYTF. Written as DNA, the CDR3 is TGTGCCAGCAGCTCCCAGGGGGTTATCTATGGCTACACCTTC.

This clonotype was seen at least ten times. The CDR3 loop reads CASSSTGGDTEAFF. The CDR3 DNA follows: TGTGCCAGCAGCTCGACGGGGGGGGACACTGAAGCTTTCTTT. The chain combines TRBV7-9 with TRBJ1-1, with D perhaps TRBD1 (5 bases). The CDR3 runs to 14 residues. V lost 4 bases and J lost 3, with 12 bases in between. Looked up from germline, CDR1 is SEHNR and CDR2 is FQNEAQ (reference sequence).

The chain combines TRBV10-3 with TRBJ2-1; 9 nucleotides match TRBD2. The junction had 22 bases not matched to a gene; V was cut back by 8 bases and J by 8 bases. Germline CDR1 reads ENHRY; CDR2 reads SYGVKD. The CDR3 is 18 amino acids. The CDR3 sequence is CAIPRAGSGSSNRDEQFF. The CDR3 DNA reads as TGTGCCATCCCCCGGGCCGGTAGCGGGAGCTCTAACCGCGATGAGCAGTTCTTC.

In its sample, this clonotype was seen many times. The chain has TRBV20-1 and TRBJ1-2; D is ambiguous. Germline-derived CDR1 and CDR2 are DFQATT and SNEGSKA (reference sequence). Trimming removed 0 bases at V and 3 bases at J, with 8 bases between. This CDR3 spans 13 amino acids. The CDR3 sequence: CSARDRRDYGYTF. The CDR3 DNA reads as TGCAGTGCTAGAGATCGGAGGGACTATGGCTACACCTTC.

This clonotype was seen many times. The V and J genes are TRBV27 and TRBJ2-4; 7 bases fit TRBD1. The CDR3 covers 13 residues. J lost 9 bases, V lost 3 bases, and 5 bases had no gene match. The germline V gene encodes CDR1 MNHEY and CDR2 SMNVEV (reference sequence). The CDR3 protein is CASSFNRGSIQYF. CDR3 coding DNA: TGTGCCAGCAGTTTTAACAGGGGATCCATTCAGTACTTC.

This clonotype was observed many times. The rearrangement uses TRBV5-4 and TRBJ2-1, with TRBD2 as a possible D gene (6 bases). Germline CDR1 is SGHNT and CDR2 is YYREEE (reference sequence). Trimming cost V 4 bases and J 1 base, with 12 bases left between them. This CDR3 contains 15 residues. CDR3 sequence: CASSTGLISYNEQFF. In DNA form, the CDR3 reads TGTGCCAGCAGCACAGGACTAATTTCCTACAATGAGCAGTTCTTC.

This clonotype was detected many times. This chain joins TRBV20-1 and TRBJ2-1, with a possible D match to TRBD1 (5 bases). The CDR3 covers 12 residues. Per germline, CDR1 DFQATT and CDR2 SNEGSKA (reference sequence). The V end was cut by 3 bases, the J end by 9 bases, with 12 bases between. CDR3 amino acids: CSASPLGAEQFF. CDR3 bases: TGCAGTGCTAGTCCTTTAGGGGCTGAGCAGTTCTTC.

The chain carries TRBV7-2 and TRBJ2-1; 11 bases align to TRBD2. Germline CDR1 and CDR2: SGHTA and FQGNSA. V shed 5 bases, J shed 13 bases, and the junction held 16 bases outside the gene matches. The CDR3 length is 16 residues. This CDR3 reads CASSTTGTSGGGYQFF. DNA of the CDR3: TGTGCCAGCAGCACCACCGGGACTAGCGGAGGGGGTTATCAGTTCTTC.

This clonotype was found many times. The rearrangement uses TRBV4-1 and TRBJ1-2, with D unresolved. This CDR3 is built from 13 residues. V was shortened by 4 bases and J by 3 bases, with 9 bases between the two germline ends. Germline CDR1 reads MGHRA; CDR2 reads YSYEKL. The CDR3 region is CASSRSLDYGYTF. DNA for the CDR3: TGCGCCAGCAGCCGTTCACTTGACTATGGCTACACCTTC.

This clonotype was observed at least ten times. The chain employs TRBV7-9 and TRBJ2-3; D gene uncertain. CDR1 is SEHNR, CDR2 FQNEAQ, per germline (reference sequence). The CDR3 runs to 12 residues. Trimming took off 5 bases at V and 4 bases at J, with 7 bases between the two ends. The CDR3 DNA is TGTGCCAGCAGCCCGGTCGCAGATACGCAGTATTTT. This encodes CASSPVADTQYF. The variable domain in full, completed from reference TRBV7-9 and TRBJ2-3, reads DTGVSQNPRHKITKRGQNVTFRCDPISEHNRLYWYRQTLGQGPEFLTYFQNEAQLEKSRLLSDRFSAERPKGSFSTLEIQRTEQGDSAMYLCASSPVADTQYFGPGTRLTVL.

This clonotype has a count of ten or more. V and J are TRBV11-2 and TRBJ2-7; D may correspond to TRBD1 or TRBD2 (6 bases each). Germline-derived CDR1 and CDR2 are SGHAT and FQNNGV. The CDR3 runs 14 residues. The ends were cut back, 2 bases at V and 6 bases at J, with 14 bases in the middle. The CDR3 spells CASSLNMWGAEQYF. Here the CDR3 DNA reads TGTGCCAGCAGCTTAAACATGTGGGGGGCCGAGCAGTACTTC. The variable domain in full, with the rest retrieved from reference TRBV11-2 and TRBJ2-7, is EAGVAQSPRYKIIEKRQSVAFWCNPISGHATLYWYQQILGQGPKLLIQFQNNGVVDDSQLPKDRFSAERLKGVDSTLKIQPAKLEDSAVYLCASSLNMWGAEQYFGPGTRLTVT.

The V gene is TRBV3-1, the J gene TRBJ2-2; no clear D. V lost 4 bases and J lost 7, with 10 bases in between. The germline CDR1 and CDR2 sequences are LGHDT and YNNKEL (reference sequence). The CDR3 extends over 13 amino acids. The CDR3 here is CASSPSPGGELFF. The DNA of the CDR3 is TGTGCCAGCAGCCCCAGTCCTGGCGGGGAGCTGTTTTTT.

This clonotype was observed at least ten times. The conserved final phenylalanine or tryptophan is absent from the CDR3, which likely points to a read error. The limits of the CDR3 on the DNA are not certain, so only TCRdb's listed CDR3 is given. The rearrangement joins TRBV12-3 or TRBV12-4 to TRBJ1-3; whether TRBD1, the table's D call, matches the DNA was not checked. With termini counted, the CDR3 has 12 amino acids. This CDR3 is CASSLNRRRPGG.

V is TRBV20-1 and J is TRBJ1-2, with a possible D match to TRBD1 (6 bases). The germline V gene encodes CDR1 DFQATT and CDR2 SNEGSKA (reference sequence). Trimming cost V 1 base and J 4 bases, with 16 bases left between them. The CDR3 consists of 15 residues. The CDR3 protein is CSARAYSQGSYGYTF. In DNA, the CDR3 is TGCAGTGCTAGAGCCTACAGCCAGGGGAGCTATGGCTACACCTTC.

This clonotype was recorded many times. The chain couples TRBV20-1 to TRBJ2-3; the match to TRBD2 covers 7 bases. J gave up 7 bases and V 0 bases, and 10 bases lay outside the gene matches. The length of the CDR3 is 15 residues. Germline assignment: CDR1 DFQATT and CDR2 SNEGSKA (reference sequence). The CDR3 spells CSARDHAGDLNTQYF. The CDR3 DNA is TGCAGTGCTAGAGATCACGCGGGAGACCTAAATACGCAGTATTTT.

The gene calls are TRBV5-1 and TRBJ1-2; possibly TRBD1 for D (5 bases). The CDR3 loop spans 14 amino acids. V lost 3 bases and J lost 0, with 9 bases in between. CDR1 and CDR2 from the germline V gene are SGHRS and YFSETQ. This CDR3 reads CASSWLTANYGYTF. In DNA, the CDR3 is TGCGCCAGCAGCTGGCTGACAGCTAACTATGGCTACACCTTC. The full variable domain, completed using reference TRBV5-1 and TRBJ1-2, is KAGVTQTPRYLIKTRGQQVTLSCSPISGHRSVSWYQQTPGQGLQFLFEYFSETQRNKGNFPGRFSGRQFSNSRSEMNVSTLELGDSALYLCASSWLTANYGYTFGSGTRLTVV.

This clonotype was picked up many times. The chain couples TRBV28 to TRBJ2-7; 9 bases align to TRBD2. The CDR3 has 15 amino acids. The germline V gene encodes CDR1 MDHEN and CDR2 SYDVKM. V lost 6 bases, J lost 2 bases, and 8 bases stayed unmatched. The CDR3 DNA reads TGTGCCAGCAGGGCTAGCGGGACCGTCCCCTACGAGCAGTACTTC. This encodes CASRASGTVPYEQYF.

The gene calls are TRBV3-1 and TRBJ2-3, with D possibly being TRBD1 (5 bases). Deletions cut 4 bases from V and 4 bases from J, with 12 bases between. The germline V gene has CDR1 LGHDT and CDR2 YNNKEL (reference sequence). This CDR3 comprises 14 residues. CDR3 in DNA: TGTGCCAGCAGCCGCGGCAGGGTCGCAGATACGCAGTATTTT. Translation: CASSRGRVADTQYF.

This clonotype was observed at least ten times. The chain employs TRBV10-3 and TRBJ2-2; TRBD1 might be the D (5 bases). The ends were cut back, 3 bases at V and 5 bases at J, with 16 bases in the middle. The length of the CDR3 is 16 residues. Germline CDR1 and CDR2: ENHRY and SYGVKD. The CDR3 sequence is CAISDPVRVKTGELFF. CDR3 DNA sequence: TGTGCCATCAGTGATCCGGTCAGGGTGAAAACCGGGGAGCTGTTTTTT.

There are a few counts of this clonotype. The chain uses TRBV6-5 and TRBJ2-3; D not resolved. The germline CDR1 and CDR2 sequences are MNHEY and SVGAGI. The CDR3 covers 11 residues. With 7 bases removed from V and 7 bases from J, the gap between germline ends came to 9 bases. The CDR3 region has the DNA TGTGCCAGCACCAACGGGTATACGCAGTATTTT. Amino acids: CASTNGYTQYF.

This clonotype has only a few counts. The chain recombines TRBV19 with TRBJ1-4, with D hard to call. The CDR3 is 13 residues long. V shed 9 bases and J shed 7 bases, with 15 bases lying between them. Per germline, CDR1 LNHDA and CDR2 SQIVND (reference sequence). CDR3 sequence: CASRREAREKLFF. In DNA form, the CDR3 reads TGTGCCAGCCGACGTGAAGCACGTGAAAAACTGTTTTTT.

This clonotype occurred many times. This chain joins TRBV27 and TRBJ2-7; 11 bases fit TRBD2. The CDR3 sequence is 16 residues long. Looked up from germline, CDR1 is MNHEY and CDR2 is SMNVEV (reference sequence). With V trimmed by 6 bases and J by 5 bases, 12 bases remained unmatched. The CDR3 loop is CASSLGVAGGIDEQYF. The CDR3 DNA sequence: TGTGCCAGCAGCCTGGGGGTAGCGGGAGGGATCGACGAGCAGTACTTC.

This clonotype was seen ten or more times. The rearrangement links TRBV7-9 to TRBJ1-4, with 10 bases that match TRBD1. V trimming: 5 bases; J trimming: 8 bases; junction bases outside the gene matches: 8. Germline V gene data show CDR1 as SEHNR and CDR2 as FQNEAQ (reference sequence). The CDR3 runs to 15 residues. CDR3 residues: CASSLSTGGFEKLFF. The CDR3 DNA reads as TGTGCCAGCAGCCTCTCGACAGGGGGCTTCGAAAAACTGTTTTTT.

This clonotype was detected ten times or more. This rearrangement joins TRBV20-1 to TRBJ1-6; no clear D gene. Trimming left V 1 base short and J 8 bases short, with 9 bases between. The germline CDR1 and CDR2 sequences are DFQATT and SNEGSKA (reference sequence). The CDR3 runs to 13 residues. The CDR3 DNA follows: TGCAGTGCTAGAGGAGGGTGGGATTCACCCCTCCACTTT. It codes for CSARGGWDSPLHF.

A word on this clonotype: At one end, the junction sequence differs from germline, possibly due to a read error. The chain has TRBV2 and TRBJ2-6; D is ambiguous. CDR1 and CDR2 from the germline V gene are SNHLY and FYNNEI. The CDR3 totals 16 residues. The CDR3 sequence is CASSMTAYSGANVLTF. DNA for the CDR3: TGCGCCAGCAGTATGACTGCCTACTCTGGGGCCAACGTCCTGACTTTC.

This rearrangement joins TRBV6-5 to TRBJ1-3, with TRBD1 matching 7 bases. Looked up from germline, CDR1 is MNHEY and CDR2 is SVGAGI. The V and J ends lost 8 bases and 0 bases, in that order; junction bases with no gene match: 13. The CDR3 length is 17 residues. The CDR3 region has the DNA TGTGCCAGCCGAAAACTTACAGGGGACTACTCTGGAAACACCATATATTTT. It codes for CASRKLTGDYSGNTIYF.

Ten or more counts support this clonotype. The chain employs TRBV20-1 and TRBJ2-7; 8 bases map to TRBD2. Germline CDR1 DFQATT, CDR2 SNEGSKA (reference sequence). V shed 6 bases, J shed 6 bases, and the junction held 7 bases outside the gene matches. This CDR3 region has 12 residues. As DNA, the CDR3 is TGCAGTGCCTCTGAGCGGGAGAGCGAGCAGTACTTC. This sequence encodes CSASERESEQYF.